One sample yielded the 26 T cell receptor beta chains listed below, sequenced in a study of regulatory T cells in long-lasting Graves disease. As for time point: newly diagnosed GD, antithyroid drugs for less than 3 months. PBMC RNA served as the TCR library source. For TCR beta, libraries came from iRepertoire HTBI primers and Arm-PCR of CDR3 regions. TCRdb analysed the multiplex PCR reads with MiXCR anew, one entry per CDR3 protein. The sample records approximately 540,000 distinct CDR3 sequences, 12% being singletons. The same data also contributed to another study, on T cells in Graves' hyperthyroidism and ophthalmopathy.

The source was peripheral blood mononuclear cells (PBMCs), collected at new diagnosis, from a patient treated with antithyroid drugs. The receptors were gathered from a woman between 25 and 40 years old with Graves disease.

This clonotype occurred a few times. The chain has TRBV6-1 and TRBJ2-1, with D maybe TRBD2 (5 bases). The length of the CDR3 is 14 residues. Germline V gene data show CDR1 as MNHNS and CDR2 as SASEGT. V was clipped by 6 bases and J by 1 base, with 10 bases between them. CDR3 in DNA: TGTGCCAGCAGAAATCAGCGGTCCTACAATGAGCAGTTCTTC. It encodes CASRNQRSYNEQFF.

There are a few counts of this clonotype. The chain links TRBV3-1 to TRBJ2-7, with 8 bases lining up with TRBD2. Germline CDR1 LGHDT, CDR2 YNNKEL (reference sequence). The CDR3 runs 17 residues. Losses at the gene ends were 0 bases for V and 0 bases for J; bases not matched to a gene: 7. CDR3 in DNA: TGTGCCAGCAGCCAAGACCTAATAGCGGGAAACTCCTACGAGCAGTACTTC. Translation gives CASSQDLIAGNSYEQYF.

Many counts were recorded for this clonotype. J is TRBJ1-1 and V is TRBV7-3; D is undetermined. The V and J ends lost 2 bases and 7 bases respectively, with 11 bases between them. The CDR3 is made up of 13 amino acids. Germline assignment: CDR1 SGHTA and CDR2 FQGTGA. CDR3 region: CASSLRLSGEAFF. Here the CDR3 DNA reads TGTGCCAGCAGCTTACGCCTTTCGGGTGAAGCTTTCTTT.

This clonotype has just a few counts. This chain connects TRBV6-2 or TRBV6-3 to TRBJ2-1; D gene unclear. Germline V gene lookup returns CDR1 MNHEY and CDR2 SVGEGT. The V and J ends lost 5 bases and 7 bases respectively, with 12 bases between them. CDR3 length equals 13 residues. The CDR3 sequence is CASSEAPGNEQFF. CDR3 DNA: TGTGCCAGCAGTGAAGCACCCGGGAATGAGCAGTTCTTC.

This clonotype has a handful of counts. The conserved closing phenylalanine or tryptophan is absent in this CDR3, likely reflecting a read error. The rearrangement joins TRBV5-1 to TRBJ2-6, with D unresolved. The CDR3 runs to 15 residues. Germline assignment: CDR1 SGHRS and CDR2 YFSETQ. V was clipped by 2 bases and J by 0 bases, with 6 bases between them. The CDR3 reads CASSLPDSGANVLTL. Written as DNA, the CDR3 is TGCGCCAGCAGCTTACCAGACTCTGGGGCCAACGTCCTGACTCTC.

There are a few counts of this clonotype. The chain is built from TRBV19 and TRBJ1-5; no definite D call. The V and J ends lost 6 bases and 11 bases respectively, with 14 bases between them. Germline V gene lookup returns CDR1 LNHDA and CDR2 SQIVND (reference sequence). The CDR3 runs 12 residues. CDR3 protein: CASSGRQSAQHF. In nucleotides, the CDR3 is TGTGCCAGTAGCGGCAGACAATCCGCCCAGCATTTT.

This clonotype was seen only a few times. One end of the junction fails to match germline, which may point to a read error. DNA of the CDR3: TGTGCCACCCGCCCAGGGACTAGCGGGAGCTACTATGAGCAGTTCTTC. It is translated as CATRPGTSGSYYEQFF. The chain combines TRBV10-3 with TRBJ2-1; 14 bases match TRBD2. The CDR3 sequence is 16 residues long. Germline V gene sequence: CDR1 ENHRY, CDR2 SYGVKD.

In this sample, this clonotype turned up many times. The J gene is TRBJ2-5, the V gene TRBV4-1; D is possibly TRBD2 (5 bases). There are 16 residues in the CDR3. CDR1 and CDR2 from the germline V gene are MGHRA and YSYEKL. V was shortened by 0 bases and J by 4 bases, with 15 bases between the two germline ends. Written as DNA, the CDR3 is TGCGCCAGCAGCCAAGATCGCTCGGGAAACGGAGAGACCCAGTACTTC. Translation gives CASSQDRSGNGETQYF.

V usage is TRBV6-5 and J usage is TRBJ2-1; 7 bases agree with TRBD2. The length of the CDR3 is 14 residues. J lost 7 bases, V lost 1 base, and 4 bases had no gene match. In germline, CDR1 is MNHEY, CDR2 SVGAGI. CDR3 sequence: CASSYYAGVNEQFF. The CDR3 nucleotides read TGTGCCAGCAGTTACTATGCGGGAGTGAATGAGCAGTTCTTC.

Points on this clonotype: This clone may be a read error of a much larger clone one base away. V gene TRBV24-1 combines with J gene TRBJ1-5, with D possibly TRBD1 on 5 matching bases. The V end lost 9 bases, the J end lost 7 bases, and 15 bases lay between the germline ends. This CDR3 has 13 residues. The germline V gene has CDR1 KGHDR and CDR2 SFDVKD. The chain's CDR3 is CATGPGPDQPQHF. The DNA of the CDR3 is TGTGCCACCGGCCCAGGGCCAGACCAGCCCCAGCATTTT.

This clonotype was recorded at least ten times. J is TRBJ2-1 and V is TRBV19, with D perhaps TRBD1 (5 bases). Germline CDR1 is LNHDA and CDR2 is SQIVND (reference sequence). Trimming took 6 bases from V and 3 from J, leaving 9 bases between them. The CDR3 runs 13 residues. This CDR3 is CASSMGLYNEQFF. The CDR3 DNA reads TGTGCCAGTAGCATGGGGCTCTACAATGAGCAGTTCTTC.

This clonotype appeared many times. The chain is built from TRBV24-1 and TRBJ2-5; D perhaps matches TRBD1 (5 bases). Deletions cut 5 bases from V and 5 bases from J, with 17 bases between. The CDR3 extends over 15 amino acids. Germline loops: CDR1 KGHDR, CDR2 SFDVKD. Here the CDR3 reads CATSGVGAPVETQYF. CDR3 nucleotides: TGTGCCACCAGTGGGGTTGGGGCCCCAGTGGAGACCCAGTACTTC.

This clonotype was observed at least ten times. The chain employs TRBV7-2 and TRBJ2-4, with D perhaps matching TRBD1 (7 bases). Germline CDR1 is SGHTA and CDR2 is FQGNSA. V was trimmed by 4 bases and J by 7 bases, leaving 17 bases between them. This CDR3 contains 15 residues. This CDR3 reads CASSSGVSGGNIQYF. The CDR3 DNA reads TGTGCCAGCAGCTCCGGGGTGTCAGGGGGGAACATTCAGTACTTC.

This clonotype was observed many times. The chain joins TRBV14 to TRBJ2-2, with D unresolved. The CDR3 length is 17 residues. Germline assignment: CDR1 SGHDN and CDR2 FVKESK. Deletions cut 6 bases from V and 1 base from J, with 18 bases between. CDR3 nucleotide sequence: TGTGCCAGCAGTCTGTTCCTAAAAGGCCTGAACACCGGGGAGCTGTTTTTT. Translation gives CASSLFLKGLNTGELFF.

There are a few counts of this clonotype. V is TRBV24-1 and J is TRBJ2-3; D remains unclear. Germline values: CDR1 KGHDR, CDR2 SFDVKD. This CDR3 region has 15 residues. V was shortened by 2 bases and J by 2 bases, with 10 bases between the two germline ends. This chain's CDR3 is CATSDSESSTDTQYF. CDR3 DNA: TGTGCCACCAGTGATTCTGAATCTTCCACAGATACGCAGTATTTT.

This rearrangement joins TRBV12-5 to TRBJ2-1, with D possibly being TRBD1 (5 bases). Germline CDR1 reads LGHNT; CDR2 reads FRNRAP. The CDR3 extends over 15 amino acids. V lost 6 bases and J lost 4, with 16 bases in between. CDR3 coding DNA: TGTGCTAGTGGCCACAACGCCGACAGATACAATGAGCAGTTCTTC. Translated, it gives CASGHNADRYNEQFF.

This clonotype was seen ten or more times. The chain has TRBV30 and TRBJ1-4; D gene uncertain. This CDR3 has 13 residues. The germline V gene encodes CDR1 GTSNPN and CDR2 SVGIG (reference sequence). V was shortened by 3 bases and J by 8 bases, with 13 bases between the two germline ends. Here the CDR3 DNA reads TGTGCCTGGAGCATAAGGTGGTGCGAAAAACTGTTTTTT. Protein sequence: CAWSIRWCEKLFF.

This chain uses TRBV20-1 with TRBJ2-1, with TRBD2 matching over 11 bases. Germline values: CDR1 DFQATT, CDR2 SNEGSKA (reference sequence). This CDR3 has 15 amino acids. The junction had 6 bases not matched to a gene; V was cut back by 3 bases and J by 5 bases. This CDR3 reads CSASLGTSGNNEQFF. CDR3 coding DNA: TGCAGTGCTAGCCTAGGGACTAGCGGAAACAATGAGCAGTTCTTC.

This clonotype was detected ten times or more. The J gene is TRBJ2-1, the V gene TRBV2, with 11 bases identical to TRBD2. Per the germline V gene, CDR1 is SNHLY and CDR2 is FYNNEI. J was trimmed by 5 bases and V by 3 bases; bases with no gene match: 3. This CDR3 contains 15 residues. The CDR3: CASSEGTSGHNEQFF. In DNA form, the CDR3 reads TGTGCCAGCAGTGAGGGGACTAGCGGCCACAATGAGCAGTTCTTC.

This clonotype was observed a few times. The chain has TRBV27 and TRBJ2-6, with D perhaps TRBD2 (6 bases). This CDR3 spans 18 amino acids. Per germline, CDR1 MNHEY and CDR2 SMNVEV (reference sequence). Trimming removed 4 bases from V and 0 bases from J, with 16 bases in between. CDR3 bases: TGTGCCAGCAGTTCCCCCGTGGAGGGGAACTCTGGGGCCAACGTCCTGACTTTC. It specifies CASSSPVEGNSGANVLTF.

This clonotype was recorded at least ten times. The rearrangement links TRBV19 to TRBJ1-1, with D unresolved. Between the trimmed V and J ends, which lost 3 bases and 1 base, there was a span of 9 bases. The CDR3 extends over 14 amino acids. Germline lookup yields CDR1 LNHDA and CDR2 SQIVND (reference sequence). Here the CDR3 reads CASSMVRRNTEAFF. The CDR3 region has the DNA TGTGCCAGTAGTATGGTGAGGAGGAACACTGAAGCTTTCTTT.

This clonotype was observed many times. The genes are TRBV10-3 and TRBJ2-7, with 8 positions matching TRBD1. Germline V gene lookup returns CDR1 ENHRY and CDR2 SYGVKD. This CDR3 region has 13 residues. The J segment lost 0 bases and the V segment lost 9 bases, leaving 4 bases of the junction unmatched. The CDR3 DNA follows: TGTGCCATTGGGACAGGTCGCTCCTACGAGCAGTACTTC. The encoded protein is CAIGTGRSYEQYF.

The rearrangement uses TRBV25-1 and TRBJ1-6, with 10 bases fitting TRBD1. V shed 4 bases, J shed 7 bases, and the junction held 4 bases outside the gene matches. Germline V gene sequence: CDR1 MGHDK, CDR2 SYGVNS. The CDR3 is made up of 15 amino acids. The CDR3 protein is CASSVGQGGNSPLHF. The CDR3 nucleotides are TGTGCCAGCAGTGTAGGACAGGGGGGCAATTCACCCCTCCACTTT. The entire variable domain, with the rest obtained from reference TRBV25-1 and TRBJ1-6, is as follows: EADIYQTPRYLVIGTGKKITLECSQTMGHDKMYWYQQDPGMELHLIHYSYGVNSTEKGDLSSESTVSRIRTEHFPLTLESARPSHTSQYLCASSVGQGGNSPLHFGNGTRLTVT.

The chain joins TRBV5-6 to TRBJ2-7, with D possibly matching TRBD1 (5 bases). Per the germline V gene, CDR1 is SGHDT and CDR2 is YYEEEE. The CDR3 is 14 residues long. V gave up 0 bases and J gave up 6 bases, with 13 bases separating them. The CDR3 sequence is CASSLAGSRAEQYF. DNA for the CDR3: TGTGCCAGCAGCTTGGCAGGGTCCAGGGCCGAGCAGTACTTC.

This clonotype came up many times. This sequence joins TRBV2 and TRBJ2-2, with 13 bases aligning to TRBD2. The CDR3 contains 17 residues. From germline, CDR1 is SNHLY and CDR2 FYNNEI. V lost 5 bases to trimming and J lost 4 bases; unmatched junction nucleotides: 7. The CDR3 loop reads CASSPTSGRIGTGELFF. The CDR3 DNA reads TGTGCCAGCAGTCCGACTAGCGGGAGGATTGGCACCGGGGAGCTGTTTTTT.

This clonotype was observed a single time. As DNA, the CDR3 is TGTGCCAGCAGTTTTCGGGGCAGTTTCTATGGCTACACCTTC. Translating it yields CASSFRGSFYGYTF. The chain combines TRBV12-3 or TRBV12-4 with TRBJ1-2, with D possibly being TRBD1 (5 bases). V lost 3 bases and J lost 4, with 12 bases in between. The CDR3 loop spans 14 amino acids.